A single sample is the source of the 5 T cell receptor beta chains below, sequenced in a study of CXCR3-negative and CXCR3-positive naive CD8 T cells (dated by TCRdb to about 2019). For these TCRs, the target antigens are not known. The reads were generated on a NextSeq 550. The Human TCR Profiling Kit (MiLaboratory) was used to prepare UMI-labeled 5' RACE TRB cDNA libraries. TCRdb reanalyzed the reads, keeping one entry per CDR3 protein sequence and omitting DNA. This sample's table contains over 70,000 distinct CDR3 sequences. Less than 0.85% of the sample is in the top ten clones. General conclusions and limits of the study: Compared with CXCR3-negative naive cells, CXCR3-positive naive cells had TRB CDR3s with higher hydrophobicity (lower Kidera factor 4), lower energy, and higher strength and volume indices.

Sequenced input: naive CXCR3+ CD8+ T cells from blood. What this sample's cell subset or site label stands for: CD45RO-CCR7+CD27+CD95- naive CD8+ T cells expressing CXCR3 (TNR3+). The source is a human donor in good health. Some clones in this sample may be carry-over from other donors' samples.

The chain has TRBV28 and TRBJ2-3. Germline lookup yields CDR1 MDHEN and CDR2 SYDVKM. The CDR3 has 15 amino acids. This CDR3 reads CASSLSTISTDTQYF.

The chain employs TRBV19 and TRBJ2-2; checking the TCRdb D call of TRBD1 is not possible without DNA. Germline CDR1 LNHDA, CDR2 SQIVND (reference sequence). The CDR3 has 15 residues. The chain's CDR3 is CASSRGRPNTGELFF.

The rearrangement joins TRBV15 to TRBJ2-3. Germline V CDR1 and CDR2: LNHNV, YYDKDF (reference sequence). The CDR3 runs to 14 residues. The CDR3 spells CATSRLKDGDTQYF.

V gene TRBV4-1 combines with J gene TRBJ1-5; with no DNA, the TCRdb D assignment of TRBD1 cannot be verified. CDR3 length: 16 amino acids. The germline gives CDR1 MGHRA, CDR2 YSYEKL. CDR3 sequence: CASSQTGQISNQPQHF.

This chain connects TRBV7-6 to TRBJ2-7; the D call of TRBD1 rests on TCRdb alone, since no DNA is present to check it. This CDR3 spans 15 amino acids. Germline lookup yields CDR1 SGHVS and CDR2 FNYEAQ. CDR3 sequence reads: CASSQVGQGWHEQYF.